A single sample is the source of the 19 T cell receptor beta chains below, sequenced in a study of cytomegalovirus exposure and HLA in healthy donors. Use of 60 Vbeta and 13 Jbeta primers characterized the PCR. Libraries were prepared by immunoSEQ multiplex PCR; TCRdb keeps only in-frame clonotypes and omits some of them. The sample records under 200,000 clones, 77% being singletons. Material: PBMCs. These receptors were obtained from a man aged 25 to 40 in good health and CMV-seropositive.

This chain connects TRBV4-1 to TRBJ1-1; a weak D match, TRBD1 (5 bases). Between the trimmed V and J ends, which lost 1 base and 4 bases, there was a span of 10 bases. The CDR3 runs 14 residues. CDR1 is MGHRA and CDR2 is YSYEKL in the germline V gene. The CDR3 DNA follows: TGCGCCAGCAGCCAAGTGGGGCTGAGCACTGAAGCTTTCTTT. Protein product: CASSQVGLSTEAFF.

This rearrangement joins TRBV29-1 to TRBJ2-5; 8 bases fit TRBD1. In germline, CDR1 is SQVTM, CDR2 ANQGSEA. The V segment lost 6 bases and the J segment 5 bases; nucleotides outside the gene matches: 8. This CDR3 comprises 13 residues. CDR3 loop: CSVAGQAKETQYF. In DNA form, the CDR3 reads TGCAGCGTCGCGGGACAGGCAAAGGAGACCCAGTACTTC.

A few counts support this clone. The V and J genes are TRBV6-7 and TRBJ1-6; 8 nucleotides line up with TRBD1. TRBV6-7 is labeled an ORF, and its function is uncertain. This CDR3 comprises 17 residues. V shed 4 bases, J shed 2 bases, and the junction held 7 bases outside the gene matches. CDR3: CASSSPDRGTYNSPLHF. As DNA, the CDR3 is TGTGCCAGCAGTTCACCTGACAGGGGCACCTATAATTCACCCCTCCACTTT.

The V and J genes are TRBV6-1 and TRBJ1-6; D possibly corresponds to TRBD1 (6 bases). From germline, CDR1 is MNHNS and CDR2 SASEGT. The V and J ends lost 4 bases and 6 bases respectively, with 19 bases between them. CDR3 length equals 17 residues. Written as DNA, the CDR3 is TGTGCCAGCAGTGCGATGACCGGGGGCGGGGGTAATTCACCCCTCCACTTT. Translated: CASSAMTGGGGNSPLHF.

This clone occurred a few times. The gene calls are TRBV6-1 and TRBJ2-2; TRBD2 aligns across 10 bases. After removal of 4 bases from V and 1 base from J, the junction contained 6 bases not matched to a gene. The germline V gene has CDR1 MNHNS and CDR2 SASEGT. The CDR3 consists of 17 residues. As DNA, the CDR3 is TGTGCCAGCAGTGGTCTAGCGGGGGTTCGGAACACCGGGGAGCTGTTTTTT. Protein product: CASSGLAGVRNTGELFF.

The chain employs TRBV6-7 and TRBJ2-7; D unresolved. TRBV6-7 is designated an ORF whose function remains uncertain. The CDR3 has 17 amino acids. V was shortened by 0 bases and J by 5 bases, with 20 bases between the two germline ends. The CDR3 region is CASSYSIPPDFEDEQYF. CDR3 DNA sequence: TGTGCCAGCAGTTACTCGATACCTCCGGATTTCGAGGACGAGCAGTACTTC.

The V and J genes are TRBV10-3 and TRBJ1-6; 7 nucleotides agree with TRBD1. Per germline, CDR1 ENHRY and CDR2 SYGVKD. The CDR3 loop spans 19 amino acids. Trimming took 0 bases from V and 3 from J; bases not matched to a gene: 11. Written as DNA, the CDR3 is TGTGCCATCAGTGAGTCACGATTAAGGGGGCCGATCTATAATTCACCCCTCCACTTT. This sequence encodes CAISESRLRGPIYNSPLHF.

J is TRBJ2-3 and V is TRBV4-1; 14 positions agree with TRBD2. J gave up 4 bases and V 3 bases, and 3 bases lay outside the gene matches. There are 16 residues in the CDR3. Germline V lookup: CDR1 MGHRA, CDR2 YSYEKL. The CDR3 region is CASSQLTSGGADTQYF. CDR3 DNA sequence: TGCGCCAGCAGCCAGCTGACTAGCGGGGGGGCAGATACGCAGTATTTT.

This clone was picked up a small number of times. J is TRBJ1-2 and V is TRBV7-9; no clear D. V shed 1 base and J shed 6 bases, with 9 bases lying between them. CDR1 and CDR2 from the germline V gene are SEHNR and FQNEAQ (reference sequence). The CDR3 loop spans 13 amino acids. The CDR3 sequence: CASSLVGANGYTF. The CDR3 region has the DNA TGTGCCAGCAGCTTAGTGGGCGCGAATGGCTACACCTTC.

The chain uses TRBV30 and TRBJ1-1, with no clear D. V gave up 1 base and J gave up 0 bases, with 6 bases separating them. This CDR3 is built from 13 residues. Germline CDR1 is GTSNPN and CDR2 is SVGIG (reference sequence). The CDR3 protein is CAWSAQMNTEAFF. CDR3 sequence (DNA): TGTGCCTGGAGTGCCCAGATGAACACTGAAGCTTTCTTT.

The chain recombines TRBV16 with TRBJ2-3; weak D call: TRBD2 (5 bases). Per the germline V gene, CDR1 is KGHSY and CDR2 is FQNENV. The CDR3 has 15 residues. The ends were cut back, 4 bases at V and 1 base at J, with 12 bases in the middle. The CDR3 loop reads CASSPEGRGTDTQYF. The CDR3, as DNA: TGTGCCAGCAGCCCCGAAGGGCGGGGCACAGATACGCAGTATTTT.

This clone was picked up a small number of times. V and J are TRBV18 and TRBJ1-5; D uncertain. Germline CDR1 is KGHSH and CDR2 is LQKENI. V was shortened by 4 bases and J by 4 bases, with 8 bases between the two germline ends. The CDR3 spans 13 residues. In nucleotides, the CDR3 is TGTGCCAGCTCACAAGACTTAAATCAGCCCCAGCATTTT. It encodes CASSQDLNQPQHF.

Remarks on this clone: Germline and junction disagree at one end, which may indicate a read error. The chain has TRBV7-9 and TRBJ1-5; no clear D gene. This CDR3 is 12 amino acids long. Germline values: CDR1 SEHNR, CDR2 FQNEAQ (reference sequence). CDR3 sequence: CSSSSANQPQHF. The DNA for the CDR3 is TGTTCCAGCAGCTCCGCGAATCAGCCCCAGCATTTT. The variable domain in full, completed from reference TRBV7-9 and TRBJ1-5, reads DTGVSQNPRHKITKRGQNVTFRCDPISEHNRLYWYRQTLGQGPEFLTYFQNEAQLEKSRLLSDRFSAERPKGSFSTLEIQRTEQGDSAMYLCSSSSANQPQHFGDGTRLSIL.

This chain joins TRBV18 and TRBJ1-3; 9 bases line up with TRBD1. The CDR3 is 16 amino acids. Trimming at V came to 0 bases and at J to 2 bases, leaving 2 bases not matched to a gene. Germline CDR1 and CDR2: KGHSH and LQKENI. CDR3 nucleotide sequence: TGTGCCAGCTCACCACCCGGGACAGGGCCTGGAAACACCATATATTTT. This sequence encodes CASSPPGTGPGNTIYF. Using reference TRBV18 and TRBJ1-3 for the parts outside the CDR3, the full variable domain is NAGVMQNPRHLVRRRGQEARLRCSPMKGHSHVYWYRQLPEEGLKFMVYLQKENIIDESGMPKERFSAEFPKEGPSILRIQQVVRGDSAAYFCASSPPGTGPGNTIYFGEGSWLTVV.

V is TRBV2 and J is TRBJ2-2; a weak D match, TRBD2 (5 bases). Deletions cut 7 bases from V and 0 bases from J, with 9 bases between. Germline loops: CDR1 SNHLY, CDR2 FYNNEI. CDR3 length equals 14 residues. The CDR3 loop reads CASKRATNTGELFF. The CDR3 nucleotides read TGTGCCAGCAAGAGGGCAACGAACACCGGGGAGCTGTTTTTT.

The chain carries TRBV28 and TRBJ2-3; D is possibly TRBD2 (5 bases). V lost 2 bases to trimming and J lost 4 bases, with 13 bases between them. Germline CDR1 and CDR2: MDHEN and SYDVKM. The CDR3 contains 15 residues. The CDR3 loop reads CASSLMRAMPDTQYF. In DNA, the CDR3 is TGTGCCAGCAGTTTAATGAGGGCTATGCCAGATACGCAGTATTTT.

The V and J genes are TRBV14 and TRBJ1-2; D not resolved. The length of the CDR3 is 12 residues. Germline V gives CDR1 SGHDN, CDR2 FVKESK. The V and J ends lost 2 bases and 5 bases respectively, with 6 bases between them. In DNA, the CDR3 is TGTGCCAGCAGCCAAAATCGGTATGGCTACACCTTC. This gives the protein CASSQNRYGYTF. The whole variable domain, filled in from reference TRBV14 and TRBJ1-2, reads EAGVTQFPSHSVIEKGQTVTLRCDPISGHDNLYWYRRVMGKEIKFLLHFVKESKQDESGMPNNRFLAERTGGTYSTLKVQPAELEDSGVYFCASSQNRYGYTFGSGTRLTVV.

The chain recombines TRBV5-1 with TRBJ1-6; maybe TRBD1 (5 bases). The ends were cut back, 5 bases at V and 1 base at J, with 13 bases in the middle. There are 16 residues in the CDR3. Germline CDR1 reads SGHRS; CDR2 reads YFSETQ. CDR3: CASRSAGESYNSPLHF. The CDR3 bases are TGCGCCAGCAGGTCCGCGGGGGAGTCCTATAATTCACCCCTCCACTTT.

This clone was observed a handful of times. The rearrangement uses TRBV19 and TRBJ2-1; 8 bases fit TRBD1. This CDR3 has 19 amino acids. V trimming: 4 bases; J trimming: 1 base; junction bases outside the gene matches: 15. In germline, CDR1 is LNHDA, CDR2 SQIVND (reference sequence). The CDR3: CASSTSITTGTGSYNEQFF. CDR3 coding DNA: TGTGCCAGTAGTACCAGTATTACAACCGGGACAGGATCCTACAATGAGCAGTTCTTC.